What follows are 9 T cell receptor beta chains derived from one specimen sequenced in a study of blood T cell repertoires in COVID-19. Libraries were prepared by immunoSEQ multiplex PCR; TCRdb keeps only in-frame clonotypes and omits some of them. The sample lists fewer than 70,000 clones, under 90% seen once, with 9.5% to 15% in the top ten. Sequencing input: peripheral blood. Receptors were obtained from a human donor in a cohort sampled during active COVID-19.

For the CDR3, the DNA is TGCGCCAGCAGCTATCAGACTAGCGGGTCTACAGATACGCAGTATTTT. Residues: CASSYQTSGSTDTQYF. J is TRBJ2-3 and V is TRBV5-1; the match to TRBD2 covers 10 bases. Trimming at V came to 3 bases and at J to 3 bases, leaving 7 bases not matched to a gene. Germline CDR1 SGHRS, CDR2 YFSETQ. CDR3 length equals 16 residues.

This clone was recorded at least ten times. The junction does not match germline at one end; this may be a read error. This chain connects TRBV28 to TRBJ2-7, with 9 positions matching TRBD2. CDR3 length equals 13 residues. The germline gives CDR1 MDHEN, CDR2 SYDVKM. The CDR3 protein is CASRVQGVSGSDF. CDR3 in DNA: TGTGCCAGCAGGGTACAGGGAGTTAGCGGGAGCGACTTC.

The J gene is TRBJ2-1, the V gene TRBV11-2, with 11 positions matching TRBD1. J lost 7 bases, V lost 0 bases, and 17 bases had no gene match. The CDR3 loop spans 20 amino acids. The germline CDR1 and CDR2 sequences are SGHAT and FQNNGV. DNA for the CDR3: TGTGCCAGCAGCTTAGATTTTCCGGCTTACACGAGGGACAGGGGGAATGAGCAGTTCTTC. Residues: CASSLDFPAYTRDRGNEQFF.

The chain is built from TRBV4-1 and TRBJ2-7; D gene uncertain. The CDR3 is made up of 13 amino acids. CDR1 is MGHRA and CDR2 is YSYEKL in the germline V gene. Trimming stripped 4 bases from V and 2 bases from J, with 9 bases between. CDR3 region: CASSPDFTYEQYF. DNA for the CDR3: TGCGCCAGCAGCCCCGACTTTACCTACGAGCAGTACTTC.

This chain uses TRBV7-9 with TRBJ1-2; no reliable D call. V lost 3 bases to trimming and J lost 0 bases, with 14 bases between them. The CDR3 sequence is 16 residues long. Germline CDR1 is SEHNR and CDR2 is FQNEAQ (reference sequence). CDR3 DNA sequence: TGTGCCAGCAGCTTCCCCACCGGAGCTACTAACTATGGCTACACCTTC. This sequence encodes CASSFPTGATNYGYTF. The complete variable domain, with remaining parts taken from reference TRBV7-9 and TRBJ1-2, reads DTGVSQNPRHKITKRGQNVTFRCDPISEHNRLYWYRQTLGQGPEFLTYFQNEAQLEKSRLLSDRFSAERPKGSFSTLEIQRTEQGDSAMYLCASSFPTGATNYGYTFGSGTRLTVV.

The chain links TRBV7-2 to TRBJ2-7, with D tentatively TRBD2 (6 bases). The CDR3 runs 15 residues. From germline, CDR1 is SGHTA and CDR2 FQGNSA. The ends were cut back, 3 bases at V and 0 bases at J, with 12 bases in the middle. The CDR3: CASSLEGRSSYEQYF. As DNA, the CDR3 is TGTGCCAGCAGCTTGGAGGGGAGGAGCTCCTACGAGCAGTACTTC. Supplemented by reference TRBV7-2 and TRBJ2-7, the full variable domain reads GAGVSQSPSNKVTEKGKDVELRCDPISGHTALYWYRQSLGQGLEFLIYFQGNSAPDKSGLPSDRFSAERTGGSVSTLTIQRTQQEDSAVYLCASSLEGRSSYEQYFGPGTRLTVT.

The CDR3: CATSSPNQLPTGSLWGEQYF. CDR3 DNA: TGTGCCACCAGCAGCCCAAACCAATTACCGACAGGGAGCCTTTGGGGCGAGCAGTACTTC. This chain uses TRBV15 with TRBJ2-7, with 7 bases matching TRBD1. The CDR3 runs 20 residues. V was pared by 3 bases and J by 6 bases, with 26 bases of the junction left unmatched. Germline lookup yields CDR1 LNHNV and CDR2 YYDKDF (reference sequence).

The chain links TRBV5-3 to TRBJ2-5, with D possibly TRBD2 on 5 matching bases. TRBV5-3 is an open reading frame, and its role is uncertain. The CDR3 length is 16 residues. The V end lost 4 bases, the J end lost 0 bases, and 16 bases lay between the germline ends. The DNA for the CDR3 is TGTGCCAGAAGCGCGAGGGTGGCGGAGTACCAAGAGACCCAGTACTTC. Translating it yields CARSARVAEYQETQYF.

This clone came up once. This chain uses TRBV9 with TRBJ2-3; the match to TRBD2 covers 8 bases. Per germline, CDR1 SGDLS and CDR2 YYNGEE. CDR3 length equals 16 residues. With V trimmed by 3 bases and J by 1 base, 7 bases remained unmatched. The CDR3 DNA sequence: TGTGCCAGCAGCGGGCGGGGAGCGGGAGGCACAGATACGCAGTATTTT. Translating gives CASSGRGAGGTDTQYF. The variable domain in full, with the rest retrieved from reference TRBV9 and TRBJ2-3, is DSGVTQTPKHLITATGQRVTLRCSPRSGDLSVYWYQQSLDQGLQFLIQYYNGEERAKGNILERFSAQQFPDLHSELNLSSLELGDSALYFCASSGRGAGGTDTQYFGPGTRLTVL.